The 16 T cell receptor beta chains below all came from one sample that was sequenced in a study of T-cell reconstitution after alpha-beta-depleted transplantation in children. As it was prepared, the TCRbeta library received unique molecular identifiers. TCRdb processed the PCR reads anew with MiXCR; each CDR3 protein has one entry. The table includes around 960,000 distinct CDR3 sequences, 25% to 30% detected once. The sample was PBMCs, mostly from graft donor cells, taken 360 days after TCRalphabeta/CD19-depleted stem cell transplant. Every receptor here comes from a boy younger than two who had a stem cell transplant for SCID, so the T cells may come from the graft donor.

V is TRBV9 and J is TRBJ2-7, with TRBD1 matching over 12 bases. The V gene end was trimmed by 4 bases and the J gene end by 2 bases; junction bases not matched to a gene: 7. Germline V lookup: CDR1 SGDLS, CDR2 YYNGEE. The CDR3 has 16 residues. DNA of the CDR3: TGTGCCAGCAGCCCAAGGGGACAGGGGGCGGCCTACGAGCAGTACTTC. It is translated as CASSPRGQGAAYEQYF.

In this sample, this clonotype turned up a few times. The chain combines TRBV5-5 with TRBJ1-5; 7 bases map to TRBD1. J lost 5 bases, V lost 4 bases, and 6 bases had no gene match. This CDR3 comprises 14 residues. Germline lookup yields CDR1 SGHKS and CDR2 YYEKEE (reference sequence). The CDR3, as DNA: TGTGCCAGCAGCGCGGGACAGAGACATCAGCCCCAGCATTTT. It specifies CASSAGQRHQPQHF.

Only a few counts were recorded for this clonotype. The J gene is TRBJ2-1, the V gene TRBV7-3; D possibly matches TRBD1 or TRBD2 (5 bases each). CDR3 length: 13 residues. Trimming pared 5 bases from V and 7 bases from J, leaving 12 bases between. The germline gives CDR1 SGHTA, CDR2 FQGTGA. This CDR3 reads CASSKGRANEQFF. CDR3 DNA sequence: TGTGCCAGCAGCAAGGGACGGGCGAATGAGCAGTTCTTC. The whole variable domain, remainder taken from reference TRBV7-3 and TRBJ2-1, is GAGVSQTPSNKVTEKGKYVELRCDPISGHTALYWYRQSLGQGPEFLIYFQGTGAADDSGLPNDRFFAVRPEGSVSTLKIQRTERGDSAVYLCASSKGRANEQFFGPGTRLTVL.

The sample holds a few counts of this clonotype. The chain is built from TRBV2 and TRBJ2-7; D may correspond to TRBD1 or TRBD2 (6 bases each). The V end was cut by 5 bases, the J end by 6 bases, with 17 bases between. This CDR3 is built from 14 residues. CDR1 and CDR2 from the germline V gene are SNHLY and FYNNEI. The CDR3 sequence is CASSLQGLGGEQYF. The CDR3 bases are TGTGCCAGCAGTCTACAGGGATTGGGGGGCGAGCAGTACTTC.

The chain uses TRBV7-3 and TRBJ2-3, with TRBD1 matching over 7 bases. Trimming removed 8 bases from V and 2 bases from J; junction bases left unmatched: 7. This CDR3 is 14 amino acids long. Per germline, CDR1 SGHTA and CDR2 FQGTGA. The CDR3 coding sequence is TGTGCCAGCGCATGGGACAGCCACACAGATACGCAGTATTTT. Translating gives CASAWDSHTDTQYF.

CDR3 DNA: TGTGCCAGCAGCACCGCCTTTGCAGCGAGGAACACTGAAGCTTTCTTT. Translating it yields CASSTAFAARNTEAFF. The rearrangement uses TRBV27 and TRBJ1-1; D is uncertain. CDR1 and CDR2 from the germline V gene are MNHEY and SMNVEV (reference sequence). This CDR3 has 16 amino acids. V lost 6 bases and J 1 base, leaving 18 bases between the germline ends.

This clonotype was recorded a few times. This chain uses TRBV7-2 with TRBJ1-3; D not certain. With 5 bases removed from V and 0 bases from J, the gap between germline ends came to 11 bases. CDR1 SGHTA and CDR2 FQGNSA come from the germline V gene. CDR3 length: 15 amino acids. The CDR3 nucleotides read TGTGCCAGCAGCGGGGTGTCCCCCTCTGGAAACACCATATATTTT. It yields the protein CASSGVSPSGNTIYF.

This chain links TRBV4-2 with TRBJ2-3; D perhaps matches TRBD2 (7 bases). V shed 6 bases and J shed 6 bases, with 16 bases lying between them. The germline gives CDR1 LGHNA, CDR2 YNFKEQ. The CDR3 covers 14 residues. For the CDR3, the DNA is TGTGCCAGCAGGTGGGGGGCGCGGGAGGATACGCAGTATTTT. It encodes CASRWGAREDTQYF.

This clonotype occurred a few times. The chain combines TRBV28 with TRBJ2-3; D is possibly TRBD2 (5 bases). Germline assignment: CDR1 MDHEN and CDR2 SYDVKM. Trimming removed 7 bases from V and 2 bases from J, with 10 bases in between. The CDR3 is made up of 13 amino acids. The CDR3 here is CASNRGTTDTQYF. The CDR3, as DNA: TGTGCCAGCAACCGGGGTACCACAGATACGCAGTATTTT.

The J gene is TRBJ1-5, the V gene TRBV5-1; D is perhaps TRBD1 (6 bases). The CDR3 contains 15 residues. Germline lookup yields CDR1 SGHRS and CDR2 YFSETQ. V lost 3 bases, J lost 0 bases, and 10 bases lay in between. The CDR3 bases are TGCGCCAGCAGCTATGGGGACAATAGCAATCAGCCCCAGCATTTT. It yields the protein CASSYGDNSNQPQHF.

This clonotype has just a few counts. The chain uses TRBV6-5 and TRBJ1-4; D unclear. This CDR3 has 14 amino acids. Deletions cut 1 base from V and 8 bases from J, with 11 bases between. CDR1 and CDR2 (germline): MNHEY, SVGAGI. CDR3 DNA sequence: TGTGCCAGCAGTTACTTCCCGGACGGAGAAAAACTGTTTTTT. Amino acid sequence: CASSYFPDGEKLFF.

The J gene is TRBJ2-7, the V gene TRBV11-2, with D tentatively TRBD2 (6 bases). V shed 1 base and J shed 2 bases, with 12 bases lying between them. This CDR3 region has 15 residues. Germline loops: CDR1 SGHAT, CDR2 FQNNGV. The CDR3 DNA reads TGTGCCAGCAGCTTAGCGGAGGGGTTTACCTACGAGCAGTACTTC. This codes for CASSLAEGFTYEQYF.

The chain recombines TRBV7-2 with TRBJ2-1, with D possibly matching TRBD2 (6 bases). V was clipped by 3 bases and J by 8 bases, with 17 bases between them. The CDR3 sequence is 15 residues long. Germline V gene data show CDR1 as SGHTA and CDR2 as FQGNSA. In nucleotides, the CDR3 is TGTGCCAGCAGCTTTATGAGGCGGGGCAGAGATGAGCAGTTCTTC. Translation gives CASSFMRRGRDEQFF.

This chain joins TRBV6-1 and TRBJ2-5; perhaps TRBD1 as D (6 bases). The CDR3 loop spans 15 amino acids. Between the trimmed V and J ends, which lost 5 bases and 5 bases, there was a span of 18 bases. Germline-derived CDR1 and CDR2 are MNHNS and SASEGT. The CDR3 sequence is CASSTTQGRRETQYF. The CDR3 nucleotides read TGTGCCAGCAGTACAACACAGGGTCGGAGGGAGACCCAGTACTTC.

The chain combines TRBV12-3 or TRBV12-4 with TRBJ2-2; 11 bases are shared with TRBD2. Trimming removed 6 bases from V and 1 base from J; junction bases left unmatched: 13. The CDR3 contains 19 residues. The CDR3 DNA follows: TGTGCCAGCAGCCCGAGGGGTAGCGGGGGGGCTAAGAACACCGGGGAGCTGTTTTTT. It specifies CASSPRGSGGAKNTGELFF.

This sequence joins TRBV15 and TRBJ2-1, with D possibly matching TRBD1 (5 bases). This CDR3 comprises 18 residues. With 5 bases removed from V and 0 bases from J, the gap between germline ends came to 20 bases. Per germline, CDR1 LNHNV and CDR2 YYDKDF (reference sequence). The CDR3 nucleotides read TGTGCCACCAGCGGAATATACAGGTTAGGGGCCTCCTACAATGAGCAGTTCTTC. This encodes CATSGIYRLGASYNEQFF.